These 2 T cell receptor beta chains came from one sample sequenced in a study of blood T cells in healthy people across ages. Next came a second PCR, run for about 7 to 12 cycles, which used a sample-barcoded 5' primer along with a J-beta primer mix. TCRdb ran MiXCR on the 5' RACE reads and lists one entry per CDR3 protein. The sample carries hundreds of thousands of distinct CDR3 sequences, under 65% recorded once. The sample comprised blood. Receptors originate from a woman of 80 years or more in good health.

The rearrangement joins TRBV5-6 to TRBJ2-7; tentatively, D is TRBD1 (7 bases). V gave up 6 bases and J gave up 0 bases, with 19 bases separating them. The CDR3 consists of 16 residues. In germline, CDR1 is SGHDT, CDR2 YYEEEE. The CDR3 DNA is TGTGCCAGCACCTCGACGACAGGGAGGAGCTCCTACGAGCAGTACTTC. It yields the protein CASTSTTGRSSYEQYF.

This clonotype occurred a few times. The genes are TRBV29-1 and TRBJ2-2; 12 bases map to TRBD1. The CDR3 is 13 residues long. The V gene end was trimmed by 7 bases and the J gene end by 6 bases; junction bases not matched to a gene: 3. Per the germline V gene, CDR1 is SQVTM and CDR2 is ANQGSEA. CDR3 sequence reads: CSAGTGGAGELFF. CDR3 bases: TGCAGCGCTGGGACAGGGGGCGCCGGGGAGCTGTTTTTT.